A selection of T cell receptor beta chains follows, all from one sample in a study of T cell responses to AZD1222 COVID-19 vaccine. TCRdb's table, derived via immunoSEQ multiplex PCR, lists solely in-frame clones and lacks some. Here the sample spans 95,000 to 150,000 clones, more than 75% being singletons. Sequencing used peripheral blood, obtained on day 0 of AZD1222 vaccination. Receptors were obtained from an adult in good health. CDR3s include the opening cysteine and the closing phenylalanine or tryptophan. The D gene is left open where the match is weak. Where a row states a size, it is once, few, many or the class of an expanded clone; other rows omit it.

cdr3_aa: CASTLTGGWFGELFF
cdr3_nt: TGTGCCAGTACCCTCACGGGGGGCTGGTTCGGGGAGCTGTTTTTT
j_call: TRBJ2-2
d_call: -
clone_size: -
v_call: TRBV19

cdr3_aa: CASSFGGTGANVLTF
cdr3_nt: TGTGCCAGCAGCTTTGGGGGAACTGGGGCCAACGTCCTGACTTTC
j_call: TRBJ2-6
d_call: -
clone_size: -
v_call: TRBV7-3

cdr3_aa: CASSPTPPGRGAYEQYF
cdr3_nt: TGTGCCAGCAGCCCTACTCCACCGGGACGGGGAGCCTACGAGCAGTACTTC
j_call: TRBJ2-7
d_call: -
clone_size: -
v_call: TRBV5-5

cdr3_aa: CASSHQTGQGGHEQYF
cdr3_nt: TGCGCCAGCAGCCACCAGACCGGACAGGGTGGGCACGAGCAGTACTTC
j_call: TRBJ2-7
d_call: TRBD1
clone_size: once
v_call: TRBV4-1

cdr3_aa: CASSAGQGFYEQYF
cdr3_nt: TGTGCCAGCAGTGCGGGACAGGGGTTCTACGAGCAGTACTTC
j_call: TRBJ2-7
d_call: TRBD1
clone_size: -
v_call: TRBV27

cdr3_aa: CASSLGTGAGNEQFF
cdr3_nt: TGTGCCAGTAGTCTCGGGACAGGGGCCGGCAATGAGCAGTTCTTC
j_call: TRBJ2-1
d_call: TRBD1
clone_size: -
v_call: TRBV19

cdr3_aa: CASSPSLAGNQPQHF
cdr3_nt: TGTGCCAGCAGCCCCAGTTTAGCAGGCAATCAGCCCCAGCATTTT
j_call: TRBJ1-5
d_call: -
clone_size: once
v_call: TRBV5-5

cdr3_aa: CASSVDRGETQYF
cdr3_nt: TGCGCCAGCAGCGTAGACAGGGGAGAGACCCAGTACTTC
j_call: TRBJ2-5
d_call: TRBD1
clone_size: -
v_call: TRBV5-1

cdr3_aa: CASSPGDRSSYNEQFF
cdr3_nt: TGTGCCAGCAGCCCCGGGGACAGAAGCTCCTACAATGAGCAGTTCTTC
j_call: TRBJ2-1
d_call: TRBD1
clone_size: once
v_call: TRBV7-2

cdr3_aa: CAWSVQWRELGNEQFF
cdr3_nt: TGTGCCTGGAGTGTTCAGTGGCGGGAGTTAGGCAATGAGCAGTTCTTC
j_call: TRBJ2-1
d_call: TRBD2
clone_size: -
v_call: TRBV30

cdr3_aa: CATSWENEQFF
cdr3_nt: TGTGCCACCTCCTGGGAGAATGAGCAGTTCTTC
j_call: TRBJ2-1
d_call: -
clone_size: few
v_call: TRBV24-1

cdr3_aa: CASSPLRGRGNIQYF
cdr3_nt: TGTGCCAGCAGCCCCCTCCGCGGGAGGGGGAACATTCAGTACTTC
j_call: TRBJ2-4
d_call: TRBD2
clone_size: -
v_call: TRBV3-1/TRBV3-2

cdr3_aa: CASSQDSGGELFF
cdr3_nt: TGTGCCAGCAGCCAGGACAGTGGCGGGGAGCTGTTTTTT
j_call: TRBJ2-2
d_call: -
clone_size: -
v_call: TRBV7-8

cdr3_aa: CASSPVLGAPLHF
cdr3_nt: TGTGCCAGCAGTCCGGTCTTGGGGGCACCCCTCCACTTT
j_call: TRBJ1-6
d_call: -
clone_size: -
v_call: TRBV27

cdr3_aa: CASSPQVGDTQYF
cdr3_nt: TGTGCCAGCAGCCCTCAAGTAGGGGATACGCAGTATTTT
j_call: TRBJ2-3
d_call: -
clone_size: -
v_call: TRBV7-2

cdr3_aa: CASTQGSVTEAFF
cdr3_nt: TGTGCCAGTACCCAGGGTTCGGTCACTGAAGCTTTCTTT
j_call: TRBJ1-1
d_call: -
clone_size: -
v_call: TRBV19

cdr3_aa: CASSQPARAPTEAFF
cdr3_nt: TGCGCCAGCAGCCAGCCCGCTAGGGCGCCCACTGAAGCTTTCTTT
j_call: TRBJ1-1
d_call: -
clone_size: -
v_call: TRBV5-1

cdr3_aa: CSASRRGVYNEQFF
cdr3_nt: TGCAGTGCCAGTCGGCGGGGGGTATACAATGAGCAGTTCTTC
j_call: TRBJ2-1
d_call: TRBD2
clone_size: -
v_call: TRBV20-1

cdr3_aa: CASKGHLQYNEQFF
cdr3_nt: TGTGCCAGCAAAGGTCACCTTCAGTACAATGAGCAGTTCTTC
j_call: TRBJ2-1
d_call: -
clone_size: once
v_call: TRBV11-2

cdr3_aa: CASSYQGEETQYF
cdr3_nt: TGTGCCAGTTCGTATCAGGGCGAAGAGACCCAGTACTTC
j_call: TRBJ2-5
d_call: -
clone_size: -
v_call: TRBV7-2

cdr3_aa: CASGGPQGNQPQHF
cdr3_nt: TGCGCCAGCGGGGGACCGCAAGGCAATCAGCCCCAGCATTTT
j_call: TRBJ1-5
d_call: -
clone_size: -
v_call: TRBV10-1

cdr3_aa: CASSISGAGFYNEQFF
cdr3_nt: TGTGCCAGTAGTATATCTGGGGCGGGCTTCTACAATGAGCAGTTCTTC
j_call: TRBJ2-1
d_call: -
clone_size: -
v_call: TRBV19

cdr3_aa: CASSLTGTGKLSSYNEQFF
cdr3_nt: TGTGCCAGCAGCCTCACCGGGACAGGGAAGTTGAGCTCCTACAATGAGCAGTTCTTC
j_call: TRBJ2-1
d_call: TRBD1
clone_size: -
v_call: TRBV28

cdr3_aa: CASSFFLQGTGNTIYF
cdr3_nt: TGTGCCAGCAGTTTCTTTCTACAGGGCACAGGAAACACCATATATTTT
j_call: TRBJ1-3
d_call: -
clone_size: -
v_call: TRBV7-9

cdr3_aa: CASSYSWGQPNSPLHF
cdr3_nt: TGTGCCAGCAGTTACTCGTGGGGTCAGCCCAATTCACCCCTCCACTTT
j_call: TRBJ1-6
d_call: -
clone_size: -
v_call: TRBV6-5

cdr3_aa: CASSNLAADGGEQYF
cdr3_nt: TGTGCCAGCAGCAACCTAGCGGCCGACGGAGGGGAGCAGTACTTC
j_call: TRBJ2-7
d_call: TRBD2
clone_size: -
v_call: TRBV4-2

cdr3_aa: CASSLDVLTEAFF
cdr3_nt: TGTGCCAGCAGCTTGGACGTCCTCACTGAAGCTTTCTTT
j_call: TRBJ1-1
d_call: -
clone_size: -
v_call: TRBV11-1

cdr3_aa: CASSLQGGAETQYF
cdr3_nt: TGCGCCAGCAGCTTACAGGGCGGGGCGGAGACCCAGTACTTC
j_call: TRBJ2-5
d_call: -
clone_size: -
v_call: TRBV5-1

cdr3_aa: CASSQDAAGPSGNTIYF
cdr3_nt: TGCGCCAGCAGCCAAGATGCTGCAGGACCCTCTGGAAACACCATATATTTT
j_call: TRBJ1-3
d_call: -
clone_size: -
v_call: TRBV4-3

cdr3_aa: CASSLTSGSRDEQYF
cdr3_nt: TGTGCCAGCAGCTTAACCAGCGGGAGTCGAGACGAGCAGTACTTC
j_call: TRBJ2-7
d_call: TRBD2
clone_size: -
v_call: TRBV7-2

cdr3_aa: CASSWTNANTEAFF
cdr3_nt: TGCGCCAGCAGTTGGACCAACGCAAACACTGAAGCTTTCTTT
j_call: TRBJ1-1
d_call: -
clone_size: -
v_call: TRBV5-1

cdr3_aa: CASSLSDYEQYF
cdr3_nt: TGTGCCAGCAGTTTATCAGACTACGAGCAGTACTTC
j_call: TRBJ2-7
d_call: -
clone_size: -
v_call: TRBV28

cdr3_aa: CASSPGARGYGYTF
cdr3_nt: TGTGCCAGCAGCCCCGGGGCCCGGGGCTATGGCTACACCTTC
j_call: TRBJ1-2
d_call: -
clone_size: -
v_call: TRBV6-4

cdr3_aa: CASSLGLAGVDTQYF
cdr3_nt: TGTGCCAGCAGCTTAGGTCTAGCGGGGGTGGATACGCAGTATTTT
j_call: TRBJ2-3
d_call: TRBD2
clone_size: -
v_call: TRBV7-8

cdr3_aa: CASSPWGPDSNYGYTF
cdr3_nt: TGCGCCAGCAGCCCATGGGGGCCAGATTCTAACTATGGCTACACCTTC
j_call: TRBJ1-2
d_call: -
clone_size: once
v_call: TRBV5-1

cdr3_aa: CASSRRQEETQYF
cdr3_nt: TGTGCCAGCTCACGCCGACAGGAAGAGACCCAGTACTTC
j_call: TRBJ2-5
d_call: -
clone_size: -
v_call: TRBV18

cdr3_aa: CASQSRTSGGREQFF
cdr3_nt: TGTGCCAGCCAAAGCCGGACTAGCGGGGGGAGGGAGCAGTTCTTC
j_call: TRBJ2-1
d_call: TRBD2
clone_size: -
v_call: TRBV7-2

cdr3_aa: CASSFKTGQGNTEAFF
cdr3_nt: TGCGCCAGCAGCTTCAAAACGGGACAGGGGAACACTGAAGCTTTCTTT
j_call: TRBJ1-1
d_call: TRBD1
clone_size: -
v_call: TRBV5-1

cdr3_aa: CASSLNAGGGYGYTF
cdr3_nt: TGTGCCAGCAGCCTTAATGCAGGGGGCGGGTATGGCTACACCTTC
j_call: TRBJ1-2
d_call: TRBD1
clone_size: -
v_call: TRBV28

cdr3_aa: CASSGGAGPNTDTQYF
cdr3_nt: TGTGCCAGCAGCGGGGGTGCCGGGCCGAACACAGATACGCAGTATTTT
j_call: TRBJ2-3
d_call: -
clone_size: once
v_call: TRBV5-4

cdr3_aa: CASSTYRGGTQYF
cdr3_nt: TGCGCCAGCAGCACCTACAGGGGCGGCACGCAGTATTTT
j_call: TRBJ2-3
d_call: TRBD1
clone_size: -
v_call: TRBV5-1

cdr3_aa: CASSSGQFSGNTIYF
cdr3_nt: TGTGCCAGCAGCTCGGGACAGTTCTCTGGAAACACCATATATTTT
j_call: TRBJ1-3
d_call: TRBD1
clone_size: few
v_call: TRBV5-6

cdr3_aa: CASSIWGTQYF
cdr3_nt: TGTGCCAGCAGTATCTGGGGTACGCAGTATTTT
j_call: TRBJ2-3
d_call: -
clone_size: few
v_call: TRBV2